This passage covers 20 T cell receptor beta chains from one sample sequenced in a study of STAT5B mutations in CD4+ large granular lymphocyte leukemia. TCRdb keeps only in-frame clones here, not all; method: immunoSEQ multiplex PCR. The sample lists fewer than 35,000 clones; around 70% were seen once. Sequencing input: CD4+ T cells from blood buffy coats. The receptors were gathered from a human donor in good health.

J is TRBJ2-1 and V is TRBV28; the D gene is possibly TRBD1 (5 bases). CDR3 size: 16 residues. Germline V CDR1 and CDR2: MDHEN, SYDVKM. With 6 bases removed from V and 2 bases from J, the gap between germline ends came to 17 bases. CDR3 residues: CASRQVQAPTYNEQFF. In DNA, the CDR3 is TGTGCCAGCAGACAGGTGCAGGCGCCGACCTACAATGAGCAGTTCTTC.

The V gene is TRBV19, the J gene TRBJ2-5; 9 bases fit TRBD1. Germline CDR1 LNHDA, CDR2 SQIVND (reference sequence). This CDR3 comprises 16 residues. V lost 2 bases, J lost 0 bases, and 4 bases stayed unmatched. The CDR3 sequence: CASSIFGTGYQETQYF. The CDR3, as DNA: TGTGCCAGTAGTATATTCGGGACAGGGTACCAAGAGACCCAGTACTTC.

The DNA of the CDR3 is TGCGCCAGCAGCTCACAGACTAGCGGGGTTATCACAGATACGCAGTATTTT. The encoded protein is CASSSQTSGVITDTQYF. The chain links TRBV5-1 to TRBJ2-3; the match to TRBD2 covers 11 bases. Trimming at V came to 3 bases and at J to 2 bases, leaving 8 bases not matched to a gene. Germline loops: CDR1 SGHRS, CDR2 YFSETQ. The CDR3 length is 17 residues.

The chain is built from TRBV7-9 and TRBJ2-7; 8 nucleotides line up with TRBD2. Losses at the gene ends were 3 bases for V and 2 bases for J; bases not matched to a gene: 3. CDR1 and CDR2 (germline): SEHNR, FQNEAQ (reference sequence). This CDR3 comprises 14 residues. The CDR3 region has the DNA TGTGCCAGCAGCTTTGGGACTAGTACCTACGAGCAGTACTTC. Amino acid sequence: CASSFGTSTYEQYF.

The rearrangement joins TRBV7-2 to TRBJ2-3; perhaps TRBD1 as D (5 bases). The CDR3 runs 14 residues. Deletions cut 3 bases from V and 4 bases from J, with 11 bases between. The germline V gene has CDR1 SGHTA and CDR2 FQGNSA. The CDR3 here is CASSFQGQADTQYF. The CDR3 DNA reads as TGTGCCAGCAGCTTCCAGGGTCAGGCAGATACGCAGTATTTT. Complete variable domain (other parts from reference TRBV7-2 and TRBJ2-3): GAGVSQSPSNKVTEKGKDVELRCDPISGHTALYWYRQSLGQGLEFLIYFQGNSAPDKSGLPSDRFSAERTGGSVSTLTIQRTQQEDSAVYLCASSFQGQADTQYFGPGTRLTVL.

The rearrangement joins TRBV29-1 to TRBJ2-2, with D perhaps matching TRBD1 (5 bases). Trimming cost V 5 bases and J 6 bases, with 7 bases left between them. Germline lookup yields CDR1 SQVTM and CDR2 ANQGSEA. This CDR3 contains 11 residues. The CDR3 bases are TGCAGCGTTCAGGGATCCGGGGAGCTGTTTTTT. It specifies CSVQGSGELFF.

This sequence joins TRBV4-3 and TRBJ2-2; D might be TRBD1 (6 bases). V lost 5 bases and J lost 4, with 14 bases in between. Per germline, CDR1 LGHNA and CDR2 YSLEER. The CDR3 extends over 15 amino acids. In nucleotides, the CDR3 is TGCGCCAGCAGCGACAGGATTTACGGCACCGGGGAGCTGTTTTTT. Translated: CASSDRIYGTGELFF.

The chain couples TRBV7-7 to TRBJ2-3; D call uncertain. Trimming took 5 bases from V and 3 from J, leaving 6 bases between them. Germline lookup yields CDR1 SSHAT and CDR2 FNYEAQ (reference sequence). This CDR3 is 12 amino acids long. The CDR3: CASSALTDTQYF. DNA for the CDR3: TGTGCCAGCAGCGCCCTAACAGATACGCAGTATTTT.

J is TRBJ1-1 and V is TRBV7-2; D possibly corresponds to TRBD1 (6 bases). Per the germline V gene, CDR1 is SGHTA and CDR2 is FQGNSA. The ends were cut back, 0 bases at V and 6 bases at J, with 14 bases in the middle. This CDR3 has 15 residues. CDR3 DNA sequence: TGTGCCAGCAGCTTAGCCCAGGGGTTTCGGCCTGAAGCTTTCTTT. Translated, it gives CASSLAQGFRPEAFF.

The V and J genes are TRBV5-1 and TRBJ2-3; TRBD1 agrees at 12 bases. The CDR3 length is 19 residues. With 0 bases clipped from V and 0 bases from J, the junction kept 8 bases outside the gene matches. Germline V gene sequence: CDR1 SGHRS, CDR2 YFSETQ. This CDR3 reads CASSLDPGQGAPSTDTQYF. CDR3 bases: TGCGCCAGCAGCTTGGACCCGGGACAGGGGGCACCTAGCACAGATACGCAGTATTTT. Variable domain in full (rest from reference TRBV5-1 and TRBJ2-3): KAGVTQTPRYLIKTRGQQVTLSCSPISGHRSVSWYQQTPGQGLQFLFEYFSETQRNKGNFPGRFSGRQFSNSRSEMNVSTLELGDSALYLCASSLDPGQGAPSTDTQYFGPGTRLTVL.

This sequence joins TRBV2 and TRBJ2-5; D uncertain. V was cut by 5 bases and J by 5 bases, with 15 bases left in between. The germline V gene has CDR1 SNHLY and CDR2 FYNNEI. The CDR3 loop spans 14 amino acids. CDR3 amino acids: CASSNTVPRETQYF. The DNA of the CDR3 is TGTGCCAGCAGTAACACCGTCCCACGGGAGACCCAGTACTTC.

V and J are TRBV6-5 and TRBJ1-1, with TRBD1 matching over 7 bases. In germline, CDR1 is MNHEY, CDR2 SVGAGI. J lost 7 bases, V lost 2 bases, and 10 bases had no gene match. This CDR3 is 15 amino acids long. This chain's CDR3 is CASSYRPGGGGEAFF. In DNA, the CDR3 is TGTGCCAGCAGTTACCGGCCAGGGGGTGGCGGTGAAGCTTTCTTT.

This clone appeared once. V usage is TRBV18 and J usage is TRBJ1-2; maybe TRBD1 (5 bases). The germline CDR1 and CDR2 sequences are KGHSH and LQKENI. With 3 bases removed from V and 2 bases from J, the gap between germline ends came to 13 bases. The CDR3 spans 15 residues. The CDR3 sequence: CASSPGVGLNYGYTF. As DNA, the CDR3 is TGTGCCAGCTCACCGGGCGTGGGGCTAAACTATGGCTACACCTTC.

This clone appeared a single time. The chain combines TRBV30 with TRBJ2-3; a weak D match, TRBD2 (6 bases). Per germline, CDR1 GTSNPN and CDR2 SVGIG (reference sequence). The ends were cut back, 4 bases at V and 3 bases at J, with 14 bases in the middle. There are 14 residues in the CDR3. The CDR3 loop reads CAWTVGTSTDTQYF. The CDR3 DNA reads as TGTGCCTGGACCGTAGGGACTTCAACAGATACGCAGTATTTT.

The CDR3: CASSLRSRRGQGSGETQYF. CDR3 DNA: TGTGCCAGCAGTTTAAGGTCTAGGAGGGGTCAGGGAAGCGGAGAGACCCAGTACTTC. The V call is TRBV27, the J call TRBJ2-5; possibly TRBD2 for D (6 bases). Germline-derived CDR1 and CDR2 are MNHEY and SMNVEV (reference sequence). Trimming pared 2 bases from V and 4 bases from J, leaving 26 bases between. There are 19 residues in the CDR3.

This chain uses TRBV28 with TRBJ1-6; TRBD1 agrees at 11 bases. The germline V gene has CDR1 MDHEN and CDR2 SYDVKM. V lost 8 bases to trimming and J lost 10 bases; unmatched junction nucleotides: 10. The CDR3 loop spans 15 amino acids. The CDR3 region is CASATGQGARSPLHF. In DNA, the CDR3 is TGTGCCAGCGCGACCGGACAGGGGGCAAGGTCACCCCTCCACTTT.

The chain's CDR3 is CASRTDRGRTGELFF. The CDR3 DNA is TGCGCCAGCAGAACCGACAGGGGGCGGACCGGGGAGCTGTTTTTT. The chain uses TRBV10-2 and TRBJ2-2; TRBD1 agrees at 10 bases. The J segment lost 5 bases and the V segment lost 6 bases, leaving 6 bases of the junction unmatched. The CDR3 sequence is 15 residues long. In germline, CDR1 is WSHSY, CDR2 SAAADI.

This clone showed up just once. V is TRBV4-3 and J is TRBJ1-5, with a possible D match to TRBD1 (6 bases). Trimming cost V 4 bases and J 4 bases, with 14 bases left between them. The CDR3 runs to 15 residues. Per the germline V gene, CDR1 is LGHNA and CDR2 is YSLEER. CDR3 region: CASSPSWQGNQPQHF. For the CDR3, the DNA is TGCGCCAGCAGCCCGTCGTGGCAGGGGAATCAGCCCCAGCATTTT.

This clone appeared a few times. The chain uses TRBV19 and TRBJ1-5, with TRBD1 as a possible D gene (5 bases). Germline assignment: CDR1 LNHDA and CDR2 SQIVND (reference sequence). The CDR3 is 14 amino acids. With 1 base removed from V and 11 bases from J, the gap between germline ends came to 15 bases. The chain's CDR3 is CASSIAGGSGSQHF. Here the CDR3 DNA reads TGTGCCAGTAGTATAGCGGGGGGTTCCGGGTCCCAGCATTTT.

The chain has TRBV7-7 and TRBJ2-2; D is undetermined. CDR1 and CDR2 from the germline V gene are SSHAT and FNYEAQ (reference sequence). Deletions cut 2 bases from V and 4 bases from J, with 5 bases between. The CDR3 has 13 residues. The CDR3 coding sequence is TGTGCCAGCAGCTTATACAGCACCGGGGAGCTGTTTTTT. Translated: CASSLYSTGELFF. The full variable domain, completed using reference TRBV7-7 and TRBJ2-2, is GAGVSQSPRYKVTKRGQDVTLRCDPISSHATLYWYQQALGQGPEFLTYFNYEAQPDKSGLPSDRFSAERPEGSISTLTIQRTEQRDSAMYRCASSLYSTGELFFGEGSRLTVL.